This T cell receptor beta chain is from a study of blood T cell repertoires in COVID-19. Study at large: The United States, Italy and Spain provided the acute and convalescent COVID-19 samples. PBMCs, B-cell-depleted T cells, or T cells provided the cDNA or gDNA that made up the material.

The CDR3 is 17 amino acids. In the original workflow: Quantification of nucleated cells was approximated via reference gene primer amplification. The repertoire was sequenced with immunoSEQ multiplex PCR; TCRdb's copy has only in-frame clones and lacks some. That table supplies the V and J calls and clone size; D and trimming were determined from the DNA. The sample gives some 340,000 clones, approximately 82% of which show up once; approximately 3% is in the top ten. The sample was peripheral blood. The genes are TRBV21-1 and TRBJ2-7; TRBD2, as called in the table, went unchecked against the DNA. TRBV21-1 corresponds to a pseudogene. The clonotype comes from a man aged 25 to 40 with active or convalescent COVID-19. CDR3 amino acids: CASSKAKRRGEGYEQYF. CDR3 in DNA: TGTGCCAGCAGCAAAGCAAAAAGAAGGGGGGAGGGCTACGAGCAGTACTTC.